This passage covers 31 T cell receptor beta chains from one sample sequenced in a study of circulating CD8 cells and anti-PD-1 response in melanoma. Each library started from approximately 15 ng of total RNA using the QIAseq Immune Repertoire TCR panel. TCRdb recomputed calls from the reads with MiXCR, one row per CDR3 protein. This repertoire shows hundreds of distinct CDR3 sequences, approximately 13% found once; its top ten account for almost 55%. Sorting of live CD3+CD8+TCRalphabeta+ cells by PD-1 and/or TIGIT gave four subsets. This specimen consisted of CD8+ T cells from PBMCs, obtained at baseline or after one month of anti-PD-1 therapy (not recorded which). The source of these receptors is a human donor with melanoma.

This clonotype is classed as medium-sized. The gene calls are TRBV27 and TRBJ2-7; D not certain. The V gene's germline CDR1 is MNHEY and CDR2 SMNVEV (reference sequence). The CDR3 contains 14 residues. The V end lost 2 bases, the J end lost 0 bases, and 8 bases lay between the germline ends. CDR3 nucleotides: TGTGCCAGCAGTTTAGGACGGAGCTCCTACGAGCAGTACTTC. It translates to CASSLGRSSYEQYF.

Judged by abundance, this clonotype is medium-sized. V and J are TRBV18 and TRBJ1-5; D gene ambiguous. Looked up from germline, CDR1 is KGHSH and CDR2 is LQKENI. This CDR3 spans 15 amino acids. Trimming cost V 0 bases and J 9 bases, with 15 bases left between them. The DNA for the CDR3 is TGTGCCAGCTCACCACCGTTGGCCCCAGTGCCGCCCCAGCATTTT. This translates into CASSPPLAPVPPQHF.

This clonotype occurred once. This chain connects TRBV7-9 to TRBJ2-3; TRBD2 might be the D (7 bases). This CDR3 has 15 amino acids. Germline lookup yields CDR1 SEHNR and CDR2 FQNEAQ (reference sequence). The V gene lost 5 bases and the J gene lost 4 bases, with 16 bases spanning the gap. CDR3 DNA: TGTGCCAGCAGCCCAGGGGCGGGAGAAGCAGATACGCAGTATTTT. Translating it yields CASSPGAGEADTQYF.

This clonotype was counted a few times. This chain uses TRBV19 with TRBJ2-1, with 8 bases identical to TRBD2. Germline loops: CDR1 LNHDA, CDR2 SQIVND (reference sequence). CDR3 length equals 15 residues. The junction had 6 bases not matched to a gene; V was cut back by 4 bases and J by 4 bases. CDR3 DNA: TGTGCCAGTAGTACATATAGCGGGGTTTACAATGAGCAGTTCTTC. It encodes CASSTYSGVYNEQFF.

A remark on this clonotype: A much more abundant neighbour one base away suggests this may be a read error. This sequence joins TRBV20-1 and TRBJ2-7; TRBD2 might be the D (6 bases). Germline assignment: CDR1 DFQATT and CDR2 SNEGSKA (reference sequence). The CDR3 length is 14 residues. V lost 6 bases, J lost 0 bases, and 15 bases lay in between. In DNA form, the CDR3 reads TGCAGTGCCACATTAGCGGAGCCCTCCTACGAGCAGTACTTC. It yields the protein CSATLAEPSYEQYF.

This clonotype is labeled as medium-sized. CDR3 DNA sequence: TGTGCCAGCAGCCGACAGGGGGGGCAGTACGAGCAGTACTTC. Its translation: CASSRQGGQYEQYF. The V call is TRBV7-2, the J call TRBJ2-7; TRBD1 agrees at 9 bases. The CDR3 consists of 14 residues. Germline CDR1 is SGHTA and CDR2 is FQGNSA. Trimming removed 5 bases from V and 4 bases from J; junction bases left unmatched: 6.

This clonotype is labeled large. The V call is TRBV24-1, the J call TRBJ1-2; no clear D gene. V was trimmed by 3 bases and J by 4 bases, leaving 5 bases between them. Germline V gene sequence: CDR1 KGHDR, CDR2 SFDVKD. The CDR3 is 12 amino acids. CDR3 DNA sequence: TGTGCCACCAGTGATGGAGGCTATGGCTACACCTTC. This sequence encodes CATSDGGYGYTF.

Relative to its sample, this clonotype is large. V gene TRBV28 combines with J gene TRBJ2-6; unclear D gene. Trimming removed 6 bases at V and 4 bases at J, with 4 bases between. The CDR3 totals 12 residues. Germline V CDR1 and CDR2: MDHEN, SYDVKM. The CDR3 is CASRAGANVLTF. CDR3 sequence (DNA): TGTGCCAGCAGAGCCGGGGCCAACGTCCTGACTTTC.

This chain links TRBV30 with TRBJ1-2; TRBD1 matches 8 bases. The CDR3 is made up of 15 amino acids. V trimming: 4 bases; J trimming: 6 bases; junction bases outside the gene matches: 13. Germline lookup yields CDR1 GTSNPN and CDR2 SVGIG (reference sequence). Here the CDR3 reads CAWIKPMGQVNGYTF. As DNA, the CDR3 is TGTGCCTGGATTAAACCAATGGGACAGGTCAATGGCTACACCTTC. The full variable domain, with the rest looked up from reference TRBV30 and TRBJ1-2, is SQTIHQWPATLVQPVGSPLSLECTVEGTSNPNLYWYRQAAGRGLQLLFYSVGIGQISSEVPQNLSASRPQDRQFILSSKKLLLSDSGFYLCAWIKPMGQVNGYTFGSGTRLTVV.

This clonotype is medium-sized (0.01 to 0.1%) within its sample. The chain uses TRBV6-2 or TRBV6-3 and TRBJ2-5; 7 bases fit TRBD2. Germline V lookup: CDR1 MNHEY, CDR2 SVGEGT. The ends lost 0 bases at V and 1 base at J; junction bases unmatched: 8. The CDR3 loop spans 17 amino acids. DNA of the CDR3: TGTGCCAGCAGTTACTCGATCTCTAGCGGACGCCAAGAGACCCAGTACTTC. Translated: CASSYSISSGRQETQYF.

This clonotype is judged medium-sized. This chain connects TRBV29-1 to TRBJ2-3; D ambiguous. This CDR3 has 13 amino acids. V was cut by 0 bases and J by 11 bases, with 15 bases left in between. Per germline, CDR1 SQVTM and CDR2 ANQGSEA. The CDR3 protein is CSVEDSAERLQYF. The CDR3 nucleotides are TGCAGCGTTGAAGATTCGGCAGAAAGGCTGCAGTATTTT.

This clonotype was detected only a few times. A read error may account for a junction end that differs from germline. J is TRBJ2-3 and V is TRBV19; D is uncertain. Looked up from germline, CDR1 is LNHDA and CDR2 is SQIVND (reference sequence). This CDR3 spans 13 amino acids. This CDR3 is CAGSIRVWDTQYF. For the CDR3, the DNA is TGTGCCGGTAGTATAAGGGTTTGGGATACGCAGTATTTT.

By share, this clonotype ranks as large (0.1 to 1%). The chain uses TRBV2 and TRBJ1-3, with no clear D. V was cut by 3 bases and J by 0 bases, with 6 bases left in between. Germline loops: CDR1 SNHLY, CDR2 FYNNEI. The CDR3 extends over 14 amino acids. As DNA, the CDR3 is TGTGCCAGCAGTGACGACCTCTCTGGAAACACCATATATTTT. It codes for CASSDDLSGNTIYF. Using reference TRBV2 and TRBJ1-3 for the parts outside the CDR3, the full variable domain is EPEVTQTPSHQVTQMGQEVILRCVPISNHLYFYWYRQILGQKVEFLVSFYNNEISEKSEIFDDQFSVERPDGSNFTLKIRSTKLEDSAMYFCASSDDLSGNTIYFGEGSWLTVV.

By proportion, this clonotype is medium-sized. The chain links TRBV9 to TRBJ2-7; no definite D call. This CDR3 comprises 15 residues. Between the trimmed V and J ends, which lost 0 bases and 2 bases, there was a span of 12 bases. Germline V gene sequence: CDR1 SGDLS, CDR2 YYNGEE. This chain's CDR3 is CASSVDATATYEQYF. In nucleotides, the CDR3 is TGTGCCAGCAGCGTAGATGCTACAGCAACCTACGAGCAGTACTTC. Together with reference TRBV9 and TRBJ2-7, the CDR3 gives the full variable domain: DSGVTQTPKHLITATGQRVTLRCSPRSGDLSVYWYQQSLDQGLQFLIQYYNGEERAKGNILERFSAQQFPDLHSELNLSSLELGDSALYFCASSVDATATYEQYFGPGTRLTVT.

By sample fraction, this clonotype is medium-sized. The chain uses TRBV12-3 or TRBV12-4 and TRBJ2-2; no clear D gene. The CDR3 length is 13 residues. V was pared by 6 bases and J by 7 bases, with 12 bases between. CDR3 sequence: CASSLLGNGELFF. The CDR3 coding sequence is TGTGCCAGCAGCCTACTGGGGAACGGGGAGCTGTTTTTT.

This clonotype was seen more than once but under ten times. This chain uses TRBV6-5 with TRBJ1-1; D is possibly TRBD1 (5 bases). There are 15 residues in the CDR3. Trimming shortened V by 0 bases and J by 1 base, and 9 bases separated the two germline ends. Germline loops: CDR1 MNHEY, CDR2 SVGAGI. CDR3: CASSYSLGANTEAFF. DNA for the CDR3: TGTGCCAGCAGTTACTCGTTAGGGGCGAACACTGAAGCTTTCTTT.

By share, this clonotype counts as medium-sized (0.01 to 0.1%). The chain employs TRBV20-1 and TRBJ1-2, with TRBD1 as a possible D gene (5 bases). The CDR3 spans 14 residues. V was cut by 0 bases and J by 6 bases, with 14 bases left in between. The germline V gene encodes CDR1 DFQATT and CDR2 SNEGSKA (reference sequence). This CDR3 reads CSARDPESRDGYTF. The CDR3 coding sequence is TGCAGTGCTAGAGATCCGGAAAGCAGGGATGGCTACACCTTC.

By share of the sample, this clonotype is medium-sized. The CDR3 loop reads CASSQGWGDSPLHF. The CDR3 DNA reads TGCGCCAGCAGCCAAGGATGGGGCGATTCACCCCTCCACTTT. V is TRBV4-1 and J is TRBJ1-6; D is possibly TRBD1 (5 bases). V lost 1 base to trimming and J lost 8 bases, with 9 bases between them. The CDR3 covers 14 residues. Germline loops: CDR1 MGHRA, CDR2 YSYEKL.

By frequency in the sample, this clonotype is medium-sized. CDR3 residues: CASSVLGTEDGYTF. DNA for the CDR3: TGTGCCAGCAGCGTCCTTGGGACGGAGGATGGCTACACCTTC. V and J are TRBV7-9 and TRBJ1-2, with D possibly matching TRBD1 (5 bases). This CDR3 has 14 amino acids. Germline V gene data show CDR1 as SEHNR and CDR2 as FQNEAQ (reference sequence). V lost 5 bases and J 6 bases, leaving 16 bases between the germline ends.

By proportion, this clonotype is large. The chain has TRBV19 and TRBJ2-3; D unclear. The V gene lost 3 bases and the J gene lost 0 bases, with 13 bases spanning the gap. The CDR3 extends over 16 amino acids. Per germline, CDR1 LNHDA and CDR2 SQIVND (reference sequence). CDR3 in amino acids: CASSIGVVASTDTQYF. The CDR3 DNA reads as TGTGCCAGTAGTATTGGGGTGGTAGCTAGCACAGATACGCAGTATTTT.

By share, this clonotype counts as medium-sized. This chain's CDR3 is CASSVEAGLTYEQYF. The CDR3 coding sequence is TGTGCCAGCAGCGTAGAGGCAGGCCTTACCTACGAGCAGTACTTC. The V and J genes are TRBV9 and TRBJ2-7; D gene uncertain. The length of the CDR3 is 15 residues. V was cut by 0 bases and J by 2 bases, with 12 bases left in between. Germline CDR1 reads SGDLS; CDR2 reads YYNGEE.

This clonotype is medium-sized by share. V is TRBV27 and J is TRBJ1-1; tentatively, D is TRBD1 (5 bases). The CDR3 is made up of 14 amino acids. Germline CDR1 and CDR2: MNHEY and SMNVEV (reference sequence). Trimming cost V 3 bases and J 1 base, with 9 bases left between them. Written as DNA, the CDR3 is TGTGCCAGCAGTTTTTTAGGGGAGAACACTGAAGCTTTCTTT. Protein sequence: CASSFLGENTEAFF.

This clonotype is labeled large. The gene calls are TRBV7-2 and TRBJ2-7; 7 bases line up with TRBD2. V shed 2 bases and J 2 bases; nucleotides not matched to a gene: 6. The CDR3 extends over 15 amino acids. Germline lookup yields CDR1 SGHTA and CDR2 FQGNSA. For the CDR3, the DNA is TGTGCCAGCAGCTTATGGTCTAGCGGAACCTACGAGCAGTACTTC. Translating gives CASSLWSSGTYEQYF.

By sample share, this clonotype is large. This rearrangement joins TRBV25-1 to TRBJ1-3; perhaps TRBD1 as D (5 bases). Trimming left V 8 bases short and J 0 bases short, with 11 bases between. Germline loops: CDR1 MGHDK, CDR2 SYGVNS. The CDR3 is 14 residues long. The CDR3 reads CASGGHPSGNTIYF. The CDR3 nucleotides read TGTGCCAGCGGAGGACACCCCTCTGGAAACACCATATATTTT.

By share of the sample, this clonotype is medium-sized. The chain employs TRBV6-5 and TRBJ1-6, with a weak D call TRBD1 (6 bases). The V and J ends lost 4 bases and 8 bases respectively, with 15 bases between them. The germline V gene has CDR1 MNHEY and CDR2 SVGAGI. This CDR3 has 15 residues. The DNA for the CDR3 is TGTGCCAGCAGTTCCCGGGACACTTCAGATTCACCCCTCCACTTT. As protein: CASSSRDTSDSPLHF.

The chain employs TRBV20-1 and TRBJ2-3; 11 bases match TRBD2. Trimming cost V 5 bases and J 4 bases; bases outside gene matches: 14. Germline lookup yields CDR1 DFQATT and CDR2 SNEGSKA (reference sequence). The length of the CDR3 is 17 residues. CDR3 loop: CSAAVAGGLRWPDTQYF. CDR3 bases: TGCAGTGCTGCGGTAGCGGGGGGGCTACGCTGGCCAGATACGCAGTATTTT.

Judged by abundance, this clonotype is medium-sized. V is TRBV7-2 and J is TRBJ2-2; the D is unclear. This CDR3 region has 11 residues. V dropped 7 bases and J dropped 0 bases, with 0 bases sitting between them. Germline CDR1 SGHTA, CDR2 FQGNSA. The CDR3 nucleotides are TGTGCCAGCACGAACACCGGGGAGCTGTTTTTT. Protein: CASTNTGELFF. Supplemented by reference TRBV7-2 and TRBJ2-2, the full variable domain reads GAGVSQSPSNKVTEKGKDVELRCDPISGHTALYWYRQSLGQGLEFLIYFQGNSAPDKSGLPSDRFSAERTGGSVSTLTIQRTQQEDSAVYLCASTNTGELFFGEGSRLTVL.

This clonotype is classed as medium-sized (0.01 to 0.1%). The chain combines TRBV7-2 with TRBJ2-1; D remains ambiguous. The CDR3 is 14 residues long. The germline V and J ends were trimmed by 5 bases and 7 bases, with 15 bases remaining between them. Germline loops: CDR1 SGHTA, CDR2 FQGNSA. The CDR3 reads CASSLSVGENEQFF. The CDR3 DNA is TGTGCCAGCAGCCTCTCGGTCGGAGAAAATGAGCAGTTCTTC.

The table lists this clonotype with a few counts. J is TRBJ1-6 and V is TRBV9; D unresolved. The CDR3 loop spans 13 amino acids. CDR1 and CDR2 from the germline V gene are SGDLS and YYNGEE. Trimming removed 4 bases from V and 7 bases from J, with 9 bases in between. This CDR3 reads CASSQTGNSPLHF. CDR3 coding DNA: TGTGCCAGCAGCCAAACGGGGAATTCACCCCTCCACTTT.

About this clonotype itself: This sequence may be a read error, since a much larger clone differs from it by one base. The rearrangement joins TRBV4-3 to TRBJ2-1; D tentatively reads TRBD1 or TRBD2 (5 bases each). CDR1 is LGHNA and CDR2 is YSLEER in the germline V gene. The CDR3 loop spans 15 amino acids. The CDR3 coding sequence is TGCGCCAGCAGCCACGGGGTGGGGGTAAGCAATGAGCAGTGCTTC. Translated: CASSHGVGVSNEQCF.

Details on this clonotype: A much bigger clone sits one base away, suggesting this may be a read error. The CDR3 bases are TGTGCCAGTAGTATCGAATTCGGGCAGTTCTATCAGCCCCAGCATTTT. Translation gives CASSIEFGQFYQPQHF. This sequence joins TRBV19 and TRBJ1-5; D remains ambiguous. Trimming removed 3 bases at V and 5 bases at J, with 17 bases between. The CDR3 totals 16 residues. Per germline, CDR1 LNHDA and CDR2 SQIVND (reference sequence). Together with reference TRBV19 and TRBJ1-5, the CDR3 gives the full variable domain: DGGITQSPKYLFRKEGQNVTLSCEQNLNHDAMYWYRQDPGQGLRLIYYSQIVNDFQKGDIAEGYSVSREKKESFPLTVTSAQKNPTAFYLCASSIEFGQFYQPQHFGDGTRLSIL.